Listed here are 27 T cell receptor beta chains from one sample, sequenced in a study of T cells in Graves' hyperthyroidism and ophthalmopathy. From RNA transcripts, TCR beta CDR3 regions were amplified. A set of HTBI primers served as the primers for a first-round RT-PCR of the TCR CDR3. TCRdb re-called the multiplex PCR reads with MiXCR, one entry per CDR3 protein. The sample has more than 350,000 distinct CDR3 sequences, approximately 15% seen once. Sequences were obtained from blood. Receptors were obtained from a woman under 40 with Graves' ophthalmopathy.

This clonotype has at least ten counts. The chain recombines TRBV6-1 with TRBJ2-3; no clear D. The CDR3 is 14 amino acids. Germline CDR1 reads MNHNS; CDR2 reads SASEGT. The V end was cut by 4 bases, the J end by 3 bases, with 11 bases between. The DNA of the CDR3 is TGTGCCAGCAGTGGTAACAGCAGGACAGATACGCAGTATTTT. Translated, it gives CASSGNSRTDTQYF.

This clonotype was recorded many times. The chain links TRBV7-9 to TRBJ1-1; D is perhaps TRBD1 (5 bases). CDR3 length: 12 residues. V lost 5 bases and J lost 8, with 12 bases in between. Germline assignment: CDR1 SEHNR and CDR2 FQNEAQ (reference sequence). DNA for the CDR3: TGTGCCAGCAGCCCCGGGACGAACGAAGCTTTCTTT. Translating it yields CASSPGTNEAFF.

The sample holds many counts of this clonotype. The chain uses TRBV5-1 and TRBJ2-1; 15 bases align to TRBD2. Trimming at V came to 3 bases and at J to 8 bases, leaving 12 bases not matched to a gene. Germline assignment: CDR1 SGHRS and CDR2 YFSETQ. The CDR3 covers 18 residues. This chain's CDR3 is CASSSRTSGGAGLHEQFF. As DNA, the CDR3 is TGCGCCAGCAGCTCTCGGACTAGCGGGGGGGCCGGGTTACATGAGCAGTTCTTC. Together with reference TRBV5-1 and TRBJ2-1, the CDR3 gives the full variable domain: KAGVTQTPRYLIKTRGQQVTLSCSPISGHRSVSWYQQTPGQGLQFLFEYFSETQRNKGNFPGRFSGRQFSNSRSEMNVSTLELGDSALYLCASSSRTSGGAGLHEQFFGPGTRLTVL.

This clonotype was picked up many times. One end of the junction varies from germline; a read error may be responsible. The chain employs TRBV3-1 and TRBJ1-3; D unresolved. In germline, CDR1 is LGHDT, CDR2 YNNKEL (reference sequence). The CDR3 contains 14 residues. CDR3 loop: CASSQDNSGNTIYF. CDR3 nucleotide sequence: TGTGCCAGCAGTCAAGACAATTCTGGAAACACCATATATTTT.

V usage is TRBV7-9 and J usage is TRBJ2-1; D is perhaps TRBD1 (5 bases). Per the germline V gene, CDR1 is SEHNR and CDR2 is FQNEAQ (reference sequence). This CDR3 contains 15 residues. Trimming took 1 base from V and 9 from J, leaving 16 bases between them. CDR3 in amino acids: CASSLEGFLLGEQFF. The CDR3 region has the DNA TGTGCCAGCAGCTTAGAGGGGTTTCTTTTAGGTGAGCAGTTCTTC.

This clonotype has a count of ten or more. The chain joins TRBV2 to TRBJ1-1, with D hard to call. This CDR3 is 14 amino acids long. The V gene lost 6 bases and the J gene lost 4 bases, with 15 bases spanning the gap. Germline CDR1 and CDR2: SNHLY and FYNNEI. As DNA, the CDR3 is TGTGCCAGCAGCCCGAGTAGATTGGTCACTGAAGCTTTCTTT. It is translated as CASSPSRLVTEAFF.

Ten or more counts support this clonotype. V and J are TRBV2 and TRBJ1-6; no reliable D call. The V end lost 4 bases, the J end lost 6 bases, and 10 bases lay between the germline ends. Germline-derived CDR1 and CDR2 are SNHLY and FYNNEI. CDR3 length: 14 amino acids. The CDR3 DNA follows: TGTGCCAGCAGTGCCCTGGATGGTAATTCACCCCTCCACTTT. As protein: CASSALDGNSPLHF.

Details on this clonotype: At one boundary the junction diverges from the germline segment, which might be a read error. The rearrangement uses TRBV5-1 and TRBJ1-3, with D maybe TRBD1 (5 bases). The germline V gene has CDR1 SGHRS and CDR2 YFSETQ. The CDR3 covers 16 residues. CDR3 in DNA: TGCGCCAGCAGCAGCCTGGGGACGGGGCCTGGAAACGCCATATATTTT. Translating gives CASSSLGTGPGNAIYF.

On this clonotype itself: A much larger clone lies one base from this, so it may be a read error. The CDR3 sequence is CASSPSWKRDSYEQYF. For the CDR3, the DNA is TGTGCCAGCAGTCCCTCGTGGAAACGCGACTCCTACGAGCAGTACTTC. The chain employs TRBV12-3 or TRBV12-4 and TRBJ2-7; D is unclear. The CDR3 sequence is 16 residues long. V lost 5 bases, J lost 0 bases, and 17 bases lay in between.

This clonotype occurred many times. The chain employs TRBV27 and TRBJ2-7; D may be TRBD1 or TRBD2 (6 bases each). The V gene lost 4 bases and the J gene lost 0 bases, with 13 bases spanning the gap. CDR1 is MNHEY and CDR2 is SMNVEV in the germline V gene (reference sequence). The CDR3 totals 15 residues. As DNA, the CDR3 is TGTGCCAGCAGTTCCAGACGGGGGCCCTCCTACGAGCAGTACTTC. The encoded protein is CASSSRRGPSYEQYF.

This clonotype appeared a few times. The CDR3, as DNA: TGTGCCAGCAGCTTAGAATCTACACAGGGACCGAACACTGAAGCTTTCTTT. Amino acids: CASSLESTQGPNTEAFF. The rearrangement uses TRBV7-6 and TRBJ1-1; maybe TRBD1 (6 bases). CDR3 length: 17 residues. V was trimmed by 1 base and J by 1 base, leaving 16 bases between them. Germline V lookup: CDR1 SGHVS, CDR2 FNYEAQ.

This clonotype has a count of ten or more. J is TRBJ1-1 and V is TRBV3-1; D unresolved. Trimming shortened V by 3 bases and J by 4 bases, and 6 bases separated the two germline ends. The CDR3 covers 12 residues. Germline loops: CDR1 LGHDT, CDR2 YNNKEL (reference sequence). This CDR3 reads CASSHWGTEAFF. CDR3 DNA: TGTGCCAGCAGCCATTGGGGCACTGAAGCTTTCTTT.

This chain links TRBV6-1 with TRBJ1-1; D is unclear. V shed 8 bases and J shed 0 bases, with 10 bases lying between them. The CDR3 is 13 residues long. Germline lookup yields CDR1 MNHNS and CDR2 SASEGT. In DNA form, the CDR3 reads TGTGCCAGCTTGGGGATAATGAACACTGAAGCTTTCTTT. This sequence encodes CASLGIMNTEAFF.

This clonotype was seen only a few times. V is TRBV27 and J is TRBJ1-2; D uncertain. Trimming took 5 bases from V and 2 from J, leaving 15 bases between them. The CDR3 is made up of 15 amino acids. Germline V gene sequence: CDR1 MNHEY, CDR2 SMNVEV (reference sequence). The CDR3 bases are TGTGCCAGCAGTCGATCTTCGGAAGGGAACTATGGCTACACCTTC. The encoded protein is CASSRSSEGNYGYTF.

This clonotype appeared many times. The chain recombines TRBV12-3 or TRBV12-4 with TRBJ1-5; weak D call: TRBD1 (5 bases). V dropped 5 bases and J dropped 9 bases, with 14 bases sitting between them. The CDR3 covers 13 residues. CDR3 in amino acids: CASSIPDRRPQHF. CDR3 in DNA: TGTGCCAGCAGTATACCCGACAGACGGCCCCAGCATTTT.

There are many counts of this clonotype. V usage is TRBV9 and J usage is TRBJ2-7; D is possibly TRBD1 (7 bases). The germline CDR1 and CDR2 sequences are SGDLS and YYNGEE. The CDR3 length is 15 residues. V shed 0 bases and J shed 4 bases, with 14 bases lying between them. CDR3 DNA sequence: TGTGCCAGCAGCGTAGGGACAGGAGGGTCGTACGAGCAGTACTTC. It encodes CASSVGTGGSYEQYF.

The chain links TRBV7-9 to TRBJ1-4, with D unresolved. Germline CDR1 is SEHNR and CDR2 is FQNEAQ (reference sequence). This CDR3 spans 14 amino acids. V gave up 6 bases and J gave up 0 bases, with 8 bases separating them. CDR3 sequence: CASRPGPTNEKLFF. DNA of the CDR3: TGTGCCAGCAGGCCAGGTCCAACTAATGAAAAACTGTTTTTT. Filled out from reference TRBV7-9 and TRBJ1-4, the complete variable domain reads DTGVSQNPRHKITKRGQNVTFRCDPISEHNRLYWYRQTLGQGPEFLTYFQNEAQLEKSRLLSDRFSAERPKGSFSTLEIQRTEQGDSAMYLCASRPGPTNEKLFFGSGTQLSVL.

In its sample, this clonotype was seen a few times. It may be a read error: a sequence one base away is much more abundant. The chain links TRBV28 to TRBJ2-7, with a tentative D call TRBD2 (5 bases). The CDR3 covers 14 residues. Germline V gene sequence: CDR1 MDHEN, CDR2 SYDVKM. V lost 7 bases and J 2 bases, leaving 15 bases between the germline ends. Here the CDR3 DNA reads TGTGCCAGCACCCAGGCGAGGGTAACCTACGAGCAGTACTTC. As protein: CASTQARVTYEQYF.

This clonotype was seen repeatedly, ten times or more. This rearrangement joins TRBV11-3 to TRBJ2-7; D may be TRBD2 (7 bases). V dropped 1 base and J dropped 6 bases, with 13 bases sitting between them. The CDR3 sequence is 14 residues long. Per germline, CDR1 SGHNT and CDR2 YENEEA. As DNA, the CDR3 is TGTGCCAGCAGCTTAGCCCTCGGGGGGCGCGAGCAGTACTTC. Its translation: CASSLALGGREQYF.

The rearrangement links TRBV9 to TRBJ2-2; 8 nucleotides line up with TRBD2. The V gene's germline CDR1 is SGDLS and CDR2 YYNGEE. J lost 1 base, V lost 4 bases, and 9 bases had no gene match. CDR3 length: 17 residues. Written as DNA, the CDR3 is TGTGCCAGCAGCCCCCTTGGTAGCGGGGTGAACACCGGGGAGCTGTTTTTT. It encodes CASSPLGSGVNTGELFF.

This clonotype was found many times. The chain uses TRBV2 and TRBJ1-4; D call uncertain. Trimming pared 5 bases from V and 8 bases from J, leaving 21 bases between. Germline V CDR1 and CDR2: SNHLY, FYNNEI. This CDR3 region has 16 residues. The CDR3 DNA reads TGTGCCAGCAGTTCCCCTCCATCGACTTATACCGAAAAACTGTTTTTT. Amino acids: CASSSPPSTYTEKLFF.

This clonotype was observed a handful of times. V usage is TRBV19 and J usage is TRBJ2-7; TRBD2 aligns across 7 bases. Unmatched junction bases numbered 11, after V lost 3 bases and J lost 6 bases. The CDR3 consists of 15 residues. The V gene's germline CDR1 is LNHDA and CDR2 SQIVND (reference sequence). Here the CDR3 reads CASSMRWRGRGEQYF. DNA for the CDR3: TGTGCCAGTAGTATGCGGTGGCGGGGGAGGGGCGAGCAGTACTTC.

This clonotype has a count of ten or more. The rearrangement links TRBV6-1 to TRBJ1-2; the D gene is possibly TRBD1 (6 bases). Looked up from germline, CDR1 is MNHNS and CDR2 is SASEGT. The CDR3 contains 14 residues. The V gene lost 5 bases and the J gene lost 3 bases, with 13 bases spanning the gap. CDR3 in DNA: TGTGCCAGCAGTTTAACAGGGTACGACTATGGCTACACCTTC. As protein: CASSLTGYDYGYTF.

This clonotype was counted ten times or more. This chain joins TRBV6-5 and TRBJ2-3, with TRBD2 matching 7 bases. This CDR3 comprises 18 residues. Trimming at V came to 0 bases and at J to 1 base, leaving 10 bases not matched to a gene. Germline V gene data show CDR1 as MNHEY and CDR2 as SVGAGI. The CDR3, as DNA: TGTGCCAGCAGTTACTCGGGACTACATCACATCCGCACAGATACGCAGTATTTT. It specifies CASSYSGLHHIRTDTQYF.

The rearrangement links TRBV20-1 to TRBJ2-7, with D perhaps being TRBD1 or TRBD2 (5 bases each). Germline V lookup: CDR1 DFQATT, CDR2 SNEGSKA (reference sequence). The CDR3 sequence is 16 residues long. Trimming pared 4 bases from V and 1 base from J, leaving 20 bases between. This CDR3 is CSATDSRDPESYEQYF. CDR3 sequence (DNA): TGCAGTGCTACGGATAGCCGGGACCCAGAGTCCTACGAGCAGTACTTC.

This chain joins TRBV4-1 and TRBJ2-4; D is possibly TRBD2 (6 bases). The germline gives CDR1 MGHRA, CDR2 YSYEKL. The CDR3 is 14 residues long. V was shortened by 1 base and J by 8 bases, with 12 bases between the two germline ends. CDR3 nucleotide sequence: TGCGCCAGCAGCCAAGGTTGGGAGGAGGACATTCAGTACTTC. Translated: CASSQGWEEDIQYF.

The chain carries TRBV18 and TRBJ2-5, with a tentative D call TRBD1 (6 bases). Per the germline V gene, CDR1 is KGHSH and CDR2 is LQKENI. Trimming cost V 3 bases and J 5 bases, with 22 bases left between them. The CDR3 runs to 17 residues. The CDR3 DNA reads TGTGCCAGCTCACCGAACCGCGGACAGACCGAAGGGGAGACCCAGTACTTC. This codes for CASSPNRGQTEGETQYF.